The 4 T cell receptor beta chains below all came from one sample that was sequenced in a study of T cells in Graves' hyperthyroidism and ophthalmopathy. Using RNA transcripts as the source, TCR beta CDR3 regions were amplified. First-round RT-PCR targeting the TCR CDR3 was performed with the HTBI primer set. TCRdb used MiXCR to reprocess the multiplex PCR reads, holding one entry per CDR3 protein. The repertoire holds hundreds of thousands of distinct CDR3 sequences, with 15% to 20% as singletons. The specimen was blood. The receptors derive from a woman aged 18-30 years with Graves' ophthalmopathy.

This clonotype was seen a handful of times. V is TRBV5-1 and J is TRBJ2-7; tentatively, D is TRBD1 (6 bases). CDR1 SGHRS and CDR2 YFSETQ come from the germline V gene. The CDR3 totals 14 residues. V was cut by 2 bases and J by 4 bases, with 13 bases left in between. The CDR3 sequence: CASSFSGVNYEQYF. CDR3 in DNA: TGCGCCAGCAGCTTTTCAGGGGTGAATTACGAGCAGTACTTC.

This clonotype was recorded at least ten times. V is TRBV7-9 and J is TRBJ2-3; tentative D call: TRBD1 (7 bases). Deletions cut 7 bases from V and 1 base from J, with 15 bases between. The CDR3 is made up of 15 amino acids. CDR1 is SEHNR, CDR2 FQNEAQ, per germline (reference sequence). CDR3 nucleotide sequence: TGTGCCAGCACCCCAGGGGGGCCTCGCACAGATACGCAGTATTTT. It specifies CASTPGGPRTDTQYF.

This clonotype was seen repeatedly, ten times or more. The rearrangement joins TRBV11-2 to TRBJ1-5, with no clear D. CDR3 length: 14 residues. Trimming left V 1 base short and J 6 bases short, with 10 bases between. Germline V gives CDR1 SGHAT, CDR2 FQNNGV. DNA for the CDR3: TGTGCCAGCAGCTTAGCTCCCCAGAGTCAGCCCCAGCATTTT. Translation: CASSLAPQSQPQHF.

This clonotype was found many times. J is TRBJ2-1 and V is TRBV12-3 or TRBV12-4; D is unresolved. The length of the CDR3 is 16 residues. The V gene lost 4 bases and the J gene lost 3 bases, with 16 bases spanning the gap. The CDR3 is CASSSPTLGYYNEQFF. The CDR3 DNA reads TGTGCCAGCAGTTCCCCGACCCTGGGTTACTACAATGAGCAGTTCTTC.